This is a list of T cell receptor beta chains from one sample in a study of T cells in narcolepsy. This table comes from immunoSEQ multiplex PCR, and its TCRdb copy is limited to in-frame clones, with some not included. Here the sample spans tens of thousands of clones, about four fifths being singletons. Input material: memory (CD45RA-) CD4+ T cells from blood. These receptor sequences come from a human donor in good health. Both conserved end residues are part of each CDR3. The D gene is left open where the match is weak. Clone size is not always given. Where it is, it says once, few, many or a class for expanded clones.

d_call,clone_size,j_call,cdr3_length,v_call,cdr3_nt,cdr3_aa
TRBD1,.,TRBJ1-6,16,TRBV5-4,TGTGCCAGCAGGGCCGGGACAGGGGGATTTAATTCACCCCTCCACTTT,CASRAGTGGFNSPLHF
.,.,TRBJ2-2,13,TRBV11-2,TGTGCCAGCAGCTGGGGAGTCACCGGGGAGCTGTTTTTT,CASSWGVTGELFF
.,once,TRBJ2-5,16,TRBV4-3,TGCGCCAGCAGCCCAGGGACGGTGGGAGATCAAGAGACCCAGTACTTC,CASSPGTVGDQETQYF
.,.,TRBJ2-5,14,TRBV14,TGTGCCAGCAGCCAAGGATCGGGGGCAGGGACCCAGTACTTC,CASSQGSGAGTQYF
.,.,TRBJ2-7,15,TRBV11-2,TGTGCCAGCAGCTTAGAGGGCAGGGGCTCCTACGAGCAGTACTTC,CASSLEGRGSYEQYF
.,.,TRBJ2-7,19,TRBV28,TGTGCCACAAGGCAGGGAGGTAAGCGGGTAATAAATAACCTCTACGAGCAGTACTTC,CATRQGGKRVINNLYEQYF
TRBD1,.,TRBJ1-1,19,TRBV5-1,TGCGCCAGCACTTTGGGACAGGGGGCGCGAGTGGGCGAGGAGACTGAAGCTTTCTTT,CASTLGQGARVGEETEAFF
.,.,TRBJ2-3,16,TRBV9,TGTGCCAGCAGCGTCGGGCACAGGGTTGGCACAGATACGCAGTATTTT,CASSVGHRVGTDTQYF
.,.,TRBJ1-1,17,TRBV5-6,TGTGCCAGCAGCTTTTTAACAGGCAGGGCGGGAGACACTGAAGCTTTCTTT,CASSFLTGRAGDTEAFF
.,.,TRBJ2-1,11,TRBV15,TGTGCCACCAGCTTCATGGATGAGCAGTTCTTC,CATSFMDEQFF
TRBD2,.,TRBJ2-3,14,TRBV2,TGTGCCAGCAAATTACTAGCGGCGATAGATACGCAGTATTTT,CASKLLAAIDTQYF
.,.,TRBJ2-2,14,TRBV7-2,TGTGCCAGCAGCTTAGCCGCCCGGACAGGGGAGCTGTTTTTT,CASSLAARTGELFF
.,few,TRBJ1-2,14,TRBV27,TGTGCCAGCAGTTTTGGCGGGGGGCGGAATGGCTACACCTTC,CASSFGGGRNGYTF
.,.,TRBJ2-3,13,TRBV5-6,TGTGCCAGCAGCTCCAGGGGAGGAGATACGCAGTATTTT,CASSSRGGDTQYF
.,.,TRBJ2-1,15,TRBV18,TGTGCCAGCTCATTCTCGTTAAGCTCCTACAATGAGCAGTTCTTC,CASSFSLSSYNEQFF
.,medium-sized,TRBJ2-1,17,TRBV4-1,TGCGCCAGCAGCGCAACCATCCTAGCGCCGAGGATCAATGAGCAGTTCTTC,CASSATILAPRINEQFF
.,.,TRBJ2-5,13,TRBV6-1,TGTGCCAGCTCTAGAACGGGGAAAGAGACCCAGTACTTC,CASSRTGKETQYF
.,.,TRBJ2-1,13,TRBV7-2,TGTGCCAGCAGCTCTCCGGGAGATAATGAGCAGTTCTTC,CASSSPGDNEQFF
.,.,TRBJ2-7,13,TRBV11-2,TGTGCCAGCTTATCGGGGAACACCTACGAGCAGTACTTC,CASLSGNTYEQYF
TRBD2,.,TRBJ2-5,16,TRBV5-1,TGCGCCAACAGCTTGGGGGTAGCGGGGACCCAAGAGACCCAGTACTTC,CANSLGVAGTQETQYF
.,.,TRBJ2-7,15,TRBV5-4,TGTGCCAGCAGCCTCGGCGGGGGCACCTCCTACGAGCAGTACTTC,CASSLGGGTSYEQYF
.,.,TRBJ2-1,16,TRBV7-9,TGTGCCAGCAGCTTACGGGGAGGTTCGGGGGTCAATGAGCAGTTCTTC,CASSLRGGSGVNEQFF
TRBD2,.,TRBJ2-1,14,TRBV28,TGTGCCAGCCACCAGACTAGCATGGGAATGTCGCAGTTCTTC,CASHQTSMGMSQFF
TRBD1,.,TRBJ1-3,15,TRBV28,TGTGCCAGCAGTTTATCGGGGAGACAGGGGAGCACCATATATTTT,CASSLSGRQGSTIYF
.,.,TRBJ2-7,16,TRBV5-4,TGTGCCAGCAGCCCAGGGTCCCTCAACTCCAAATACGAGCAGTACTTC,CASSPGSLNSKYEQYF
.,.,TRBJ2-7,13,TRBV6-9,TGTGCCAGCAGTTACTCTAGGATGGGCGAGCAGTACTTC,CASSYSRMGEQYF
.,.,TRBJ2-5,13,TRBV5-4,TGTGCCAGCAGCCCCGGGGCCCAAGAGACCCAGTACTTC,CASSPGAQETQYF
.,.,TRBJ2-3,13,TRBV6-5,TGTGCCAGCAGTCCCAGGGGCACAGATACGCAGTATTTT,CASSPRGTDTQYF
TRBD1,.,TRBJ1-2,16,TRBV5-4,TGTGCCAGCAGCTCCGTCGTAGAGACAGGGATCCATGGCTACACCTTC,CASSSVVETGIHGYTF
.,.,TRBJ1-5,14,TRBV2,TGTGCCAGCAGTGACTGGGTCGAAGATCAGCCCCAGCATTTT,CASSDWVEDQPQHF
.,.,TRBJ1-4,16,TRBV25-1,TGTGCCAGCAGTGCGTACCAGGGTGCAACTAATGAAAAACTGTTTTTT,CASSAYQGATNEKLFF
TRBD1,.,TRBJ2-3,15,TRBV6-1,TGTGCCAGCACCTGGGACAGGGATTACACAGATACGCAGTATTTT,CASTWDRDYTDTQYF
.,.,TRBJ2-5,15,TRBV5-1,TGCGCCAGCAGCGGACGGGGCGGGGTCCAAGAGACCCAGTACTTC,CASSGRGGVQETQYF
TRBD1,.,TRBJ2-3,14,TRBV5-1,TGCGCCAGCAGCTTGCAGGGGGTGGAAGATACGCAGTATTTT,CASSLQGVEDTQYF
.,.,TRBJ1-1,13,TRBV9,TGTGCCAGCAGCTACGGGGATGGGACTGAAGCTTTCTTT,CASSYGDGTEAFF
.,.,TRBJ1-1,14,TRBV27,TGTGCCAGCAGAGGCAGGGGAATTCGCACTGAAGCTTTCTTT,CASRGRGIRTEAFF
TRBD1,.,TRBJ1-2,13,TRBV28,TGTGCCAGCACCCCGGGGACAGTTTATGGCTACACCTTC,CASTPGTVYGYTF
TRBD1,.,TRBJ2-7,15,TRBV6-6,TGTGCCAGCAGAGAGGGACAGTCTAAACACTACGAGCAGTACTTC,CASREGQSKHYEQYF
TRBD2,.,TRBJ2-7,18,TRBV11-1,TGTGCCAGCAGCGTAGGGGCGGGACTAGCGGGAGGAATCTACGAGCAGTACTTC,CASSVGAGLAGGIYEQYF
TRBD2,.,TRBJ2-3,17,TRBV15,TGTGCCACCAGCAGACCACCGACTAGCGGGCTCACAGATACGCAGTATTTT,CATSRPPTSGLTDTQYF
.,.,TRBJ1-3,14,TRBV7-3,TGTGCCAGCAGCTCTACAGGGCCTGGAAACACCATATATTTT,CASSSTGPGNTIYF
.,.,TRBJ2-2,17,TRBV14,TGTGCCAGCAGCCAGTATCGACAGGCAATAAACACCGGGGAGCTGTTTTTT,CASSQYRQAINTGELFF
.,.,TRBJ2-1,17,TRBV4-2,TGTGCCAGCAGCCAAGATCCCCGCGGGGGCATGAGGGATGAGCAGTTCTTC,CASSQDPRGGMRDEQFF
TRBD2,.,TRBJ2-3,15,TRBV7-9,TGTGCCAGCAGCTTAGCCAGCGGGAGCGCAGATACGCAGTATTTT,CASSLASGSADTQYF
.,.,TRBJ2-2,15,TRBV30,TGTGCCTGGAGTGTTGGGAGTCTGGGTGCCGGGGAGCTGTTTTTT,CAWSVGSLGAGELFF
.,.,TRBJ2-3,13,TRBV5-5,TGTGCCAGCAGGTCACTAGCCACAGATACGCAGTATTTT,CASRSLATDTQYF
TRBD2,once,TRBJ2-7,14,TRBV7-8,TGTGCCAGCAGCTTCCATAGCGGGTCTTACGAGCAGTACTTC,CASSFHSGSYEQYF
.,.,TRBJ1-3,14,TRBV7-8,TGTGCCAGCAGCTCAGGTCTCTCTGGAAACACCATATATTTT,CASSSGLSGNTIYF
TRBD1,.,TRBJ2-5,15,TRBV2,TGTGCCAGCAGTGGTCGGGGCAGGGGGTTGGAGACCCAGTACTTC,CASSGRGRGLETQYF
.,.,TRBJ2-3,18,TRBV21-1,TGTGCCAGCAACAAAGACTCGACTAGTCTTCATAGCACAGATACGCAGTATTTT,CASNKDSTSLHSTDTQYF
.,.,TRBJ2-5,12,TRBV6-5,TGTGCCAGCACTGGGGTGGGAGAGACCCAGTACTTC,CASTGVGETQYF
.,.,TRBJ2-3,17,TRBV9,TGTGCCAGCAGCGTAGGAGGGATAGGGGCGCTTACAGATACGCAGTATTTT,CASSVGGIGALTDTQYF
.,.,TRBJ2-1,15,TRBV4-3,TGCGCCAGCAGCCAAGTTGGAGGGTCGCATCGTGAGCAGTTCTTC,CASSQVGGSHREQFF
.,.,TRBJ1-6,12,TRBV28,TGTGCCAGCCAATCGGGAAATTCACCCCTCCACTTT,CASQSGNSPLHF
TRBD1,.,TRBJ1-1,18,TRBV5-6,TGTGCCAGCAGCTTGGCCGCGGGACAGGGGGCTCCTAACACTGAAGCTTTCTTT,CASSLAAGQGAPNTEAFF
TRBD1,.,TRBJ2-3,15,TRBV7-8,TGTGCCAGCAGCTTAGAGGGGGCAGCCTCAGATACGCAGTATTTT,CASSLEGAASDTQYF
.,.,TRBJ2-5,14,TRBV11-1,TGTGCCAGCAGCCAAGCCTACTCAGGGGAGACCCAGTACTTC,CASSQAYSGETQYF